This T cell receptor (beta chain) was obtained from a study of siplizumab effects on memory and regulatory T cells. With 3 bases removed from V and 1 base from J, the gap between germline ends came to 7 bases. CDR3 size: 13 residues. Germline V gene data show CDR1 as SGHTA and CDR2 as FQGNSA. The protocol was immunoSEQ multiplex PCR, while the TCRdb copy is restricted to in-frame clones and leaves out a portion. The data show roughly 80,000 clones, about 91% seen once. Study findings and constraints: Sequences below about 10^-5 frequency were poorly captured, and few alloreactive clones mapped to unstimulated subsets. Treg-derived clones made up an average of about 73% of mappable alloreactive CD4+ clones with siplizumab and 25% to 30% in controls. Proliferating siplizumab-cultured Tregs lacked confirmed suppressive function. An assignable naive or memory phenotype was lacking in roughly 80-96% of proliferating CD4+ or CD8+ clones.

About this clone itself: Its antigen is not identified.

V and J are TRBV7-2 and TRBJ2-7; D possibly uses TRBD1 or TRBD2 (5 bases each). The receptor's source is a human donor in good health. The specimen sequenced was Tregs sorted from blood. The CDR3 is CASSLGRSYEQYF. The CDR3 DNA follows: TGTGCCAGCAGCTTGGGACGGTCCTACGAGCAGTACTTC. Full variable domain (missing parts from reference TRBV7-2 and TRBJ2-7): GAGVSQSPSNKVTEKGKDVELRCDPISGHTALYWYRQSLGQGLEFLIYFQGNSAPDKSGLPSDRFSAERTGGSVSTLTIQRTQQEDSAVYLCASSLGRSYEQYFGPGTRLTVT.